These 7 T cell receptor beta chains were all obtained from the same sample, sequenced in a study of blood T cells in healthy people across ages. A second PCR of roughly 7 to 11 cycles used a sample-barcoded 5' primer and a J-beta primer mix. Each CDR3 protein is one row after TCRdb ran MiXCR on the 5' RACE reads. The repertoire holds around 870,000 distinct CDR3 sequences, 29% seen once, with roughly 17% in the top ten. Sequencing was done on a sample of blood. These receptors were taken from a woman at least 80 years old in good health.

This clonotype came up many times. This chain links TRBV9 with TRBJ2-1; 10 nucleotides align to TRBD2. V shed 3 bases and J 4 bases; nucleotides not matched to a gene: 1. From germline, CDR1 is SGDLS and CDR2 YYNGEE. The length of the CDR3 is 14 residues. The CDR3 protein is CASSETSGYNEQFF. CDR3 nucleotides: TGTGCCAGCAGCGAGACTAGCGGGTACAATGAGCAGTTCTTC.

The chain recombines TRBV18 with TRBJ2-2, with 7 positions matching TRBD1. The length of the CDR3 is 16 residues. Looked up from germline, CDR1 is KGHSH and CDR2 is LQKENI. V dropped 3 bases and J dropped 4; count of bases not matched to a gene: 8. The CDR3 loop is CASSPWTGGGTGELFF. CDR3 nucleotide sequence: TGTGCCAGCTCACCCTGGACAGGCGGAGGCACCGGGGAGCTGTTTTTT.

With respect to this clonotype: One base away lies a much larger clone, so this may be a sequencing read error. The rearrangement links TRBV9 to TRBJ2-3; D is possibly TRBD1 (5 bases). Germline V gene data show CDR1 as SGDLS and CDR2 as YYNGEE. This CDR3 has 15 residues. The V and J ends lost 6 bases and 1 base respectively, with 15 bases between them. CDR3 sequence reads: CASTKDSPGTDTQYF. The CDR3, as DNA: TGTGCCAGCACCAAAGACAGCCCCGGCACAGATACGCAGTATTTT. The whole variable domain, remainder taken from reference TRBV9 and TRBJ2-3, is DSGVTQTPKHLITATGQRVTLRCSPRSGDLSVYWYQQSLDQGLQFLIQYYNGEERAKGNILERFSAQQFPDLHSELNLSSLELGDSALYFCASTKDSPGTDTQYFGPGTRLTVL.

CDR3: CASSLTAGPEAFF. CDR3 DNA sequence: TGTGCCAGCAGCTTAACGGCGGGGCCTGAAGCTTTCTTT. This chain links TRBV7-9 with TRBJ1-1, with a weak D call TRBD1 (5 bases). This CDR3 comprises 13 residues. Trimming left V 2 bases short and J 6 bases short, with 10 bases between. CDR1 and CDR2 from the germline V gene are SEHNR and FQNEAQ (reference sequence).

This clonotype has at least ten counts. This chain uses TRBV6-2 or TRBV6-3 with TRBJ1-5; D possibly corresponds to TRBD1 (5 bases). The germline V gene has CDR1 MNHEY and CDR2 SVGEGT. The CDR3 has 14 amino acids. V was trimmed by 2 bases and J by 7 bases, leaving 12 bases between them. CDR3 in DNA: TGTGCCAGCAGTTACGAGGCAGGGAGCCAGCCCCAGCATTTT. The encoded protein is CASSYEAGSQPQHF.

This clonotype was counted many times. The chain recombines TRBV11-2 with TRBJ2-5; TRBD1 agrees at 7 bases. CDR3 length: 14 residues. CDR1 and CDR2 (germline): SGHAT, FQNNGV. J was trimmed by 6 bases and V by 0 bases; bases with no gene match: 4. The CDR3 loop is CASSLDPGGKTQYF. The CDR3 nucleotides read TGTGCCAGCAGCTTAGATCCAGGGGGAAAGACCCAGTACTTC. The complete variable domain, with remaining parts taken from reference TRBV11-2 and TRBJ2-5, reads EAGVAQSPRYKIIEKRQSVAFWCNPISGHATLYWYQQILGQGPKLLIQFQNNGVVDDSQLPKDRFSAERLKGVDSTLKIQPAKLEDSAVYLCASSLDPGGKTQYFGPGTRLLVL.

V and J are TRBV29-1 and TRBJ2-1; D is perhaps TRBD2 (5 bases). Trimming stripped 6 bases from V and 6 bases from J, with 24 bases between. CDR3 size: 16 residues. The germline CDR1 and CDR2 sequences are SQVTM and ANQGSEA. CDR3 sequence (DNA): TGCAGCGTCAAAGGCCCCACCGGAGGCCTCTCCAATGAGCAGTTCTTC. This translates into CSVKGPTGGLSNEQFF.